This is a list of T cell receptor beta chains from one sample in a study of preoperative IRX-2 immunotherapy in early breast cancer. TCRdb keeps only in-frame clones here, not all; method: immunoSEQ multiplex PCR. The table has some 35,000 clones, roughly four fifths seen once. Specimen: lymph node tissue, collected after IRX-2 immunotherapy. The receptors stem from a human donor with breast cancer. Both conserved end residues are part of each CDR3. A D gene is named only where the DNA matches it firmly. Not all rows give a size; the values are once, few, many and, for expanded clones, a class.

d_gene,j_gene,v_gene,abundance,CDR3nt,CDR3aa
NA,TRBJ1-6,TRBV4-1,NA,TGCGCCAGCAGCCAAGATAAAGGTCGGGGGTTGAGTGATTCACCCCTCCACTTT,CASSQDKGRGLSDSPLHF
NA,TRBJ1-4,TRBV7-1,NA,TGTGCCAGCAGCTTACGAGGCCAGCGAATACCTAATGAAAAACTGTTTTTT,CASSLRGQRIPNEKLFF
NA,TRBJ2-1,TRBV15,few,TGTGCCACCAGCAGAGAAAGGGGAGTCTCCTACAATGAGCAGTTCTTC,CATSRERGVSYNEQFF
NA,TRBJ1-1,TRBV6-8,once,TGTGCCAGCAGTAGCTCCTACGAGAGAAGCACTGAAGCTTTCTTT,CASSSSYERSTEAFF
TRBD2,TRBJ2-1,TRBV18,NA,TGTGCCAGCTCACCACGACCGATGGGCGGGGGGGCCGGCAATGAGCAGTTCTTC,CASSPRPMGGGAGNEQFF
NA,TRBJ1-1,TRBV10-3,NA,TGTGCCATCAGTGAGTCCGGCACGGGGACTGAAGCTTTCTTT,CAISESGTGTEAFF
NA,TRBJ2-7,TRBV7-1,NA,TGTGCCAGCAGCTTCGGCCCCTTTGACGGACGCTCCTACGAGCAGTACTTC,CASSFGPFDGRSYEQYF
NA,TRBJ1-5,TRBV19,NA,TGTGCCAGTAGCTTAACCACAGGGAACCCTAATCAGCCCCAGCATTTT,CASSLTTGNPNQPQHF
TRBD2,TRBJ2-1,TRBV28,NA,TGTGCCAGCAGCCTTAGCGGGGGGGCTCGGAATGAGCAGTTCTTC,CASSLSGGARNEQFF
NA,TRBJ1-2,TRBV29-1,NA,TGCAGCGTTTGGGAGACCAACTATGGCTACACCTTC,CSVWETNYGYTF
NA,TRBJ1-1,TRBV7-1,NA,TGTGCCAGCAGCTTAGGAGGGGCCACTGAAGCTTTCTTT,CASSLGGATEAFF
NA,TRBJ1-2,TRBV7-8,NA,TGTGCCAGCAGCTTAGAAAGGGGTTCGGGCTACACCTTC,CASSLERGSGYTF
TRBD2,TRBJ2-7,TRBV7-4,NA,TGTGCCAGCAGCCGGACTAGCGGGGGGCCCTACGAGCAGTACTTC,CASSRTSGGPYEQYF
TRBD1,TRBJ1-5,TRBV6-8,NA,TGTGCCAGCAGTAAGTCGACAGGGGGCTTTAGCAATCAGCCCCAGCATTTT,CASSKSTGGFSNQPQHF
TRBD1,TRBJ2-3,TRBV11-3,few,TGTGCCAGCAGCTTATGGGCCGGGACAGGGGGTCCTCGCACGCAGTATTTT,CASSLWAGTGGPRTQYF
NA,TRBJ1-5,TRBV6-8,NA,TGTGCCAGCAGTCGGGACCGCAATCAGCCCCAGCATTTT,CASSRDRNQPQHF
TRBD2,TRBJ2-5,TRBV11-3,NA,TGTGCCAGCAGCTTAGAACTAGCGGGGATAGAGACCCAGTACTTC,CASSLELAGIETQYF
NA,TRBJ1-1,TRBV6-7,NA,TGTGCCAGCTATCTAAACACTGAAGCTTTCTTT,CASYLNTEAFF
TRBD1,TRBJ1-5,TRBV11-3,NA,TGTGCCAGCAGCCGAACTACGACAGGGAGCAATCAGCCCCAGCATTTT,CASSRTTTGSNQPQHF
NA,TRBJ2-2,TRBV23-1,NA,TGCGCCAGCAGCCAAGATCATCGGACAACGAACACCGGGGAGCTGTTTTTT,CASSQDHRTTNTGELFF
TRBD1,TRBJ2-5,TRBV28,NA,TGTGCCAGCAGTTTAGCCGCCGGGACAGGTCAAGAGACCCAGTACTTC,CASSLAAGTGQETQYF
TRBD2,TRBJ2-7,TRBV6-8,NA,TGTGCCAGCAGTGCCTCTTATAGCGGGAACTACGAGCAGTACTTC,CASSASYSGNYEQYF
NA,TRBJ1-1,TRBV18,NA,TGTGCCAGCTCAAGGGGAGGGAACACTGAAGCTTTCTTT,CASSRGGNTEAFF
NA,TRBJ1-1,TRBV19,NA,TGTGCCAGTAGTACGGGGGGGAGATGGACTGAAGCTTTCTTT,CASSTGGRWTEAFF
NA,TRBJ1-5,TRBV7-1,few,TGTGCCAGCAGCCTAGGGACATTTAATCAGCCCCAGCATTTT,CASSLGTFNQPQHF
NA,TRBJ2-7,TRBV6-8,NA,TGTGCCAGCAGTCCTGGAAATTCCTACGAGCAGTACTTC,CASSPGNSYEQYF
TRBD1,TRBJ1-5,TRBV18,NA,TGTGCCAGCTCACCACGGTTTGACAGGGAGACCCAGCCCCAGCATTTT,CASSPRFDRETQPQHF
NA,TRBJ2-5,TRBV7-1,NA,TGTGCCACCAGCAGCTTCCAGGGAGGAGAGACCCAGTACTTC,CATSSFQGGETQYF
TRBD1,TRBJ1-1,TRBV18,few,TGTGCCAGCTCCGCCAAAACAGGGGGCACTGAAGCTTTCTTT,CASSAKTGGTEAFF
TRBD1,TRBJ1-6,TRBV6-8,NA,TGTGCCAGCAGTTTCCGGGACAGGGACAATTCACCCCTCCACTTT,CASSFRDRDNSPLHF
NA,TRBJ1-2,TRBV11-3,NA,TGTGCCAGCAGCTTGTCTCGTGACAGAGAAAACTATGGCTACACCTTC,CASSLSRDRENYGYTF
NA,TRBJ2-1,TRBV12-2,NA,TGTGCCACCCCTGTACAAAGCGGACAATACAATGAGCAGTTCTTC,CATPVQSGQYNEQFF
NA,TRBJ1-5,TRBV6-8,NA,TGTGCCAGCACAGGGGTAAATAGCAATCAGCCCCAGCATTTT,CASTGVNSNQPQHF
NA,TRBJ1-3,TRBV19,NA,TGTGCCAGTAGTAAGGCCAGGGACTCTGGAAACACCATATATTTT,CASSKARDSGNTIYF